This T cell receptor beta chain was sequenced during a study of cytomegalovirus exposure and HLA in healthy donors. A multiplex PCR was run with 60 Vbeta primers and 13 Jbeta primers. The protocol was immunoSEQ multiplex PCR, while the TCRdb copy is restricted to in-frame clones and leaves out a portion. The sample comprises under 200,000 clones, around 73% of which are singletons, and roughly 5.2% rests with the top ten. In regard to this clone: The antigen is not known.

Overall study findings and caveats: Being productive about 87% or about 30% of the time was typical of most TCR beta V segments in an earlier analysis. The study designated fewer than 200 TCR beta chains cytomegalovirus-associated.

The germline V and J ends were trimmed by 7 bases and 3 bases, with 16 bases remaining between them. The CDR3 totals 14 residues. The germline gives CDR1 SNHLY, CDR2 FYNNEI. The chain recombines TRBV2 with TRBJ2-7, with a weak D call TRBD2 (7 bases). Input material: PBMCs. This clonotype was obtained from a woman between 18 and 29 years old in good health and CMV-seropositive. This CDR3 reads CASTKGGNYYEQYF. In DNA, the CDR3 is TGTGCCAGCACCAAGGGGGGGAATTACTACGAGCAGTACTTC.